The sequence of this T cell receptor (beta chain) was determined in a study of glioma-infiltrating T cells after dendritic cell vaccination. The table came from immunoSEQ multiplex PCR; TCRdb's copy has only in-frame clones and leaves some out. Of approximately 50,000 clones in the sample, about 89% were seen once. Study conclusions and caveats: Only a small number of patients had complete blood and tumor samples.

Time point reported: after dendritic cell vaccination, including at tumor progression/relapse. Points on this clone: Antigen unknown.

Sequenced here: blood, sampled after dendritic cell vaccination. The TCR originated in a human donor with glioblastoma.

CDR3 loop: CASKLAGFSTDTQYF. The CDR3 region has the DNA TGTGCCAGCAAGTTAGCGGGATTTAGCACAGATACGCAGTATTTT. The chain links TRBV28 to TRBJ2-3, with 8 bases that match TRBD2. Germline V gives CDR1 MDHEN, CDR2 SYDVKM. The CDR3 spans 15 residues. V lost 7 bases, J lost 0 bases, and 6 bases stayed unmatched.